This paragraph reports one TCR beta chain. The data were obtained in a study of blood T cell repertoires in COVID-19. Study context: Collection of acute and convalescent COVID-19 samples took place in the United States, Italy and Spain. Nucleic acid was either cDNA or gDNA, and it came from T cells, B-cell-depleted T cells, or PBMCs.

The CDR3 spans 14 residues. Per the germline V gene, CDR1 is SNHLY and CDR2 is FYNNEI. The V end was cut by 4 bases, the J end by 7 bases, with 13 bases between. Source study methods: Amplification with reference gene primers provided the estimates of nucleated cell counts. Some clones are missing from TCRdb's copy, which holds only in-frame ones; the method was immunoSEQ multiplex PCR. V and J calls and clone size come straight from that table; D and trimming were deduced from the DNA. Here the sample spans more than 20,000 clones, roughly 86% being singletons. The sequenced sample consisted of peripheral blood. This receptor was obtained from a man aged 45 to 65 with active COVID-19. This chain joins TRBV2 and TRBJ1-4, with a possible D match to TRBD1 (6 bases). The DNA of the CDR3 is TGTGCCAGCAGTGCGGACAGCAACCTTGAAAAACTGTTTTTT. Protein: CASSADSNLEKLFF.